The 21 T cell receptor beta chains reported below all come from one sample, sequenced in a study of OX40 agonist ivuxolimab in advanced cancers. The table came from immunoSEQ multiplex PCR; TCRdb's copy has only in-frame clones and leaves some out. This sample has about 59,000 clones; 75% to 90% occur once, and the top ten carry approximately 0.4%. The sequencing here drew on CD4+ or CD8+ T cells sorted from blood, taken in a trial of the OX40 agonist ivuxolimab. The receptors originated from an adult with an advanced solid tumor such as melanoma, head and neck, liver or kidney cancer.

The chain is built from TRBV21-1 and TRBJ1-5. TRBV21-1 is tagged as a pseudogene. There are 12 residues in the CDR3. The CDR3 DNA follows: TGTGCCAGCAGCACCTTCAATCAGCCCCAGCATTTT. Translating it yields CASSTFNQPQHF.

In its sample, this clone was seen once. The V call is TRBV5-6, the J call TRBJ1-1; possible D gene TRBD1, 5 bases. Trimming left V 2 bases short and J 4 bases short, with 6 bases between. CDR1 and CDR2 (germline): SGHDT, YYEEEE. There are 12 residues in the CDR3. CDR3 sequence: CASSFGATEAFF. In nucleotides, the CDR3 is TGTGCCAGCAGCTTTGGGGCCACTGAAGCTTTCTTT.

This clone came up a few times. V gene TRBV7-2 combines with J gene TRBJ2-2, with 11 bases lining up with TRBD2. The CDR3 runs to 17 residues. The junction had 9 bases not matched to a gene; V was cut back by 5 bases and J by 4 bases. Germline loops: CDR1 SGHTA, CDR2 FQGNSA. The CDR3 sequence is CASSAAGTSGLTGELFF. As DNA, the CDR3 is TGTGCCAGCAGCGCAGCCGGGACTAGCGGACTCACCGGGGAGCTGTTTTTT.

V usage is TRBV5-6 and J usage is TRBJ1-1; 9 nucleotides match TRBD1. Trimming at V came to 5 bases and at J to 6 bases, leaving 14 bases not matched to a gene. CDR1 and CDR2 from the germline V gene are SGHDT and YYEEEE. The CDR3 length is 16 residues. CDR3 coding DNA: TGTGCCAGCAGTGGACCCACCGGGACAGGGTACTCTGAAGCTTTCTTT. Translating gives CASSGPTGTGYSEAFF.

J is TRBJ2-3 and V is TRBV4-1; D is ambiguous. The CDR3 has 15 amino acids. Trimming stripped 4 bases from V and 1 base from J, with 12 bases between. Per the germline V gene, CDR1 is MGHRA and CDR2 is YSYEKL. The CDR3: CASSPISGRTDTQYF. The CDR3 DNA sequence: TGCGCCAGCAGCCCCATATCGGGCCGCACAGATACGCAGTATTTT.

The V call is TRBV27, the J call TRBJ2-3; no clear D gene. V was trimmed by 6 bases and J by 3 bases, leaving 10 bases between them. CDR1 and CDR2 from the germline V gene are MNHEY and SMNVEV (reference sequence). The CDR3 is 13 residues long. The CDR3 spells CASRTTQTDTQYF. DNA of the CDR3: TGTGCCAGCAGAACCACGCAGACAGATACGCAGTATTTT.

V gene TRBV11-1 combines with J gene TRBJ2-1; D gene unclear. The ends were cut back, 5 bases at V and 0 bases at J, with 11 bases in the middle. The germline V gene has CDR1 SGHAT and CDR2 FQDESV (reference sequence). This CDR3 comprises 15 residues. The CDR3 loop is CASSPSLSSYNEQFF. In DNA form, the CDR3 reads TGTGCCAGCAGCCCGTCCCTTAGCTCCTACAATGAGCAGTTCTTC.

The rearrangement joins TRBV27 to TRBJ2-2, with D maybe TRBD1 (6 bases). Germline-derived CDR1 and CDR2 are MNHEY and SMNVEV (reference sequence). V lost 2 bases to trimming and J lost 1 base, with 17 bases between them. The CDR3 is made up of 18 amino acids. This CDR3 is CASSLKGHGTLNTGELFF. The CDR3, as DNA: TGTGCCAGCAGTTTAAAGGGCCACGGGACACTGAACACCGGGGAGCTGTTTTTT.

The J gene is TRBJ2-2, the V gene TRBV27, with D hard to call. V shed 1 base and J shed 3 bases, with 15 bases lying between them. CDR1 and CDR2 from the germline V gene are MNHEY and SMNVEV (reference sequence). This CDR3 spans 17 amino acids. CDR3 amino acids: CASSLFPLDGYTGELFF. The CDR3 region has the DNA TGTGCCAGCAGTTTATTTCCCCTCGACGGTTACACCGGGGAGCTGTTTTTT.

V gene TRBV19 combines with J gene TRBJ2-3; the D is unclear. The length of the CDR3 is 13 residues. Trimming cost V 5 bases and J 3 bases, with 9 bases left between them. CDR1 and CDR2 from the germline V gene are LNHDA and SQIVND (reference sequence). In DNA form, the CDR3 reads TGTGCCAGTAGTTCCGAGAGAACAGATACGCAGTATTTT. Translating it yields CASSSERTDTQYF.

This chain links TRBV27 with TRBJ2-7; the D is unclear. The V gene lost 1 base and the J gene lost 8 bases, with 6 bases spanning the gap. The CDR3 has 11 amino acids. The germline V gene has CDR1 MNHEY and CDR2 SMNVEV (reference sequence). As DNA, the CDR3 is TGTGCCAGCAGTTTATTGGGGAAGCAGTACTTC. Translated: CASSLLGKQYF.

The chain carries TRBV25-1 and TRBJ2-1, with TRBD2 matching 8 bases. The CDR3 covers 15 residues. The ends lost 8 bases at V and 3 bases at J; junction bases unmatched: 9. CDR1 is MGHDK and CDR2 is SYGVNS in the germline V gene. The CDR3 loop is CASGPAGGGYNEQFF. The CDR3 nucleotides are TGTGCCAGCGGCCCGGCGGGGGGAGGCTACAATGAGCAGTTCTTC.

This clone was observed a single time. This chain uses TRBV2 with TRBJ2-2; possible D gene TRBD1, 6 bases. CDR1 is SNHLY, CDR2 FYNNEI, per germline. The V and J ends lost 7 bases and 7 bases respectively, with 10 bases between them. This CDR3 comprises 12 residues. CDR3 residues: CASNRADGELFF. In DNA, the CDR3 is TGTGCCAGCAACAGGGCGGACGGGGAGCTGTTTTTT.

CDR3 DNA sequence: TGTGCCAGCAGTGCCGGACAGGGCTCCTACAATGAGCAGTTCTTC. It translates to CASSAGQGSYNEQFF. The V gene is TRBV6-4, the J gene TRBJ2-1; 8 bases are shared with TRBD1. V shed 4 bases, J shed 0 bases, and the junction held 2 bases outside the gene matches. This CDR3 is built from 15 residues. Germline V CDR1 and CDR2: MRHNA, SNTAGT.

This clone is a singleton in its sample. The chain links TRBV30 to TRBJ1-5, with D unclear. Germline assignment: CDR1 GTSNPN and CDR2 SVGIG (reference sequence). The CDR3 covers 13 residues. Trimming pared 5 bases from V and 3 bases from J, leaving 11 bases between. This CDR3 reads CAWDKWNNQPQHF. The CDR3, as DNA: TGTGCCTGGGACAAATGGAACAATCAGCCCCAGCATTTT.

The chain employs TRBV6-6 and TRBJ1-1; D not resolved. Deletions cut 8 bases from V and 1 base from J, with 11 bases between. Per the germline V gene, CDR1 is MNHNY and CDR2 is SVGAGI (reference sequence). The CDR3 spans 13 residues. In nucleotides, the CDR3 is TGTGCCAGCCCACGCGGGGAGAACACTGAAGCTTTCTTT. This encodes CASPRGENTEAFF.

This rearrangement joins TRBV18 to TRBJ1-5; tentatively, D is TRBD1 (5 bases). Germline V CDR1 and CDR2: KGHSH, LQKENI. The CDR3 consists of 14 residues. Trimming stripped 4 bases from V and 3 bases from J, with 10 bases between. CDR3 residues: CASSRGTFNQPQHF. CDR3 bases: TGTGCCAGCTCACGAGGGACCTTCAATCAGCCCCAGCATTTT.

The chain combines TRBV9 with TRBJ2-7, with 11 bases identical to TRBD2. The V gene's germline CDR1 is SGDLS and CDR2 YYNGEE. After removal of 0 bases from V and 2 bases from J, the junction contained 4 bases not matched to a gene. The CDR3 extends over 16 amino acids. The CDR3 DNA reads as TGTGCCAGCAGCGTAGGAGGGACTAGCGGAACCTACGAGCAGTACTTC. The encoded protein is CASSVGGTSGTYEQYF.

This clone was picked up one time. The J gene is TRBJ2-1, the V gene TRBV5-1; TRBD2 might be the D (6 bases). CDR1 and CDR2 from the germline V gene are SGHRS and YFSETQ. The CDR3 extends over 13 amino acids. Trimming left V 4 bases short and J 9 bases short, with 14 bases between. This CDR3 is CASSVTSGGEQFF. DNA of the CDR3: TGCGCCAGCAGCGTGACTAGTGGGGGTGAGCAGTTCTTC.

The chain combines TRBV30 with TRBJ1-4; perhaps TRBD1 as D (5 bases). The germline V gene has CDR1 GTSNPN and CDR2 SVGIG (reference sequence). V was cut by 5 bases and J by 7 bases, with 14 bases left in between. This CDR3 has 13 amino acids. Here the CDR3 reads CAWAAQGVEKLFF. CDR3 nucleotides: TGTGCCTGGGCAGCCCAGGGAGTTGAAAAACTGTTTTTT.

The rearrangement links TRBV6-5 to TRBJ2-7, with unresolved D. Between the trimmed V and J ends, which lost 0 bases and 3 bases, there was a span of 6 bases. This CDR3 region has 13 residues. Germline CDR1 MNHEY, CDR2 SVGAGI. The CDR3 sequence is CASSYSTDYEQYF. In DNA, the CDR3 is TGTGCCAGCAGTTACTCTACGGACTACGAGCAGTACTTC.